This TCR beta chain derives from a study of neurological immune-mediated disorders. Study-wide findings and caveats: One cluster of related CDR3 sequences contained, by phylogenetic grouping, the repertoires of 18 of 34 multiple sclerosis patients and formed a possible signature.

MiXCR, run by TCRdb on the 5' RACE reads, gives a single entry per CDR3 protein. The sample contains some 76,000 distinct CDR3 sequences, about 3% of which appear only once. The CDR3 consists of 14 residues. Germline V gene data show CDR1 as MNHNS and CDR2 as SASEGT. The V end was cut by 6 bases, the J end by 0 bases, with 9 bases between. This clonotype was counted many times. Its matching antigen is unknown. This receptor was taken from a woman aged 45-59 years with multiple sclerosis. The gene calls are TRBV6-1 and TRBJ1-5; D is unclear. Material for sequencing was PBMCs. CDR3 coding DNA: TGTGCCAGCAGCAGGTACTATAGCAATCAGCCCCAGCATTTT. Its protein is CASSRYYSNQPQHF.